This T cell receptor (beta chain) was captured by sequencing in a study of graft-versus-host responses after intestinal transplantation (dated by TCRdb to the early 2020s). At the level of the whole study: Recipients received multivisceral, liver-intestinal, or isolated intestinal transplants. All recipients received anti-thymocyte globulin induction followed by maintenance tacrolimus and steroids for approximately 3 years. After intestinal transplantation, graft-versus-host and host-versus-graft alloreactive T cell clones were followed in the graft, circulation and bone marrow using bulk TCR-beta CDR3 sequencing. Alloreactive clones were identified by sequencing pre-transplant mixed lymphocyte reaction products and comparing these products with unstimulated pre-transplant donor and recipient T cells. The cohort enrolled about 23 intestinal transplant recipients, one of whom was a retransplant, and a few patients without pretransplant specimens were excluded. A peak of at least 4% donor T cells among recipient peripheral blood mononuclear cells was the definition used for donor T cell macrochimerism. Rather than going through the commercial service, samples from a few later patients were sequenced in-house on an Illumina MiSeq and processed with MiXCR. Here is what the overall study found, with its caveats: The relatively low number and heterogeneity of intestinal transplant patients limited the conclusions. In the allografts of patients with donor T cell macrochimerism, GvH to HvG T cell clonal ratios were high. Peak levels of circulating GvH clones were associated with declines in HvG clones early after transplant. GvH clones were found in recipient bone marrow, and some of the GvH clones appeared earlier in ileal mucosa or blood, which is consistent with an intestinal mucosal origin.

The germline V gene supplies CDR1 KGHSH and CDR2 LQKENI. Germline trimming amounts to 3 bases on V and 3 bases on J, with 5 as the count of junction bases outside the gene matches. The CDR3 holds 14 amino acids from the cysteine to the phenylalanine. The DNA shown is the 42-base CDR3, in frame from base 1. Preparation of the library involved the immunoSEQ multiplex PCR assay. For most patients, genomic DNA was isolated with the Qiagen DNeasy Blood and Tissue Kit and shipped frozen to Adaptive Biotechnologies for TCR sequencing. High-throughput TCR-beta CDR3 sequencing of genomic DNA from most patients was performed by Adaptive Biotechnologies. Concerning the study's data processing: TCR sequencing data were retrieved from Adaptive's ImmunoSEQ software for around 20 patients, whereas a few other patients were processed with MiXCR and VDJtools. CD4 versus CD8 sorting errors were corrected by removing sequences found in both subsets at a frequency ratio below 5:1. CDR3 nucleotide sequences shared between donor and recipient were removed because the origin of such sequences could not be assigned. To be classed as alloreactive, a clone needed at least 2-fold expansion over unstimulated cells and a minimum CFSE-low frequency of 0.002% (template counts) or 0.001% (read counts). Mappable clones were those detected in sequenced pre-transplant spleen, lymph node, or MLR CFSE-low populations of the donor or recipient. Cumulative frequency of alloreactive clones was calculated as a percentage of all sequences weighted by copy number. Drawn from immuneACCESS, this table holds only the in-frame rearrangements with V and J called that TCRdb kept. Clones are partly lost; checked studies trace under half to an unresolved V gene and leave the rest unexplained. The V and J calls and the clone size are those of that table, but D and trimming were determined from the DNA. In all, the sample holds about 86,000 clones, and roughly nine tenths of those were seen once. Of the sample, roughly 0.3% falls within the top ten clones.

This clone was seen a single time. Its antigen is currently not known. Base qualities are not at hand, and no much larger clone is one base apart. The time point label for this specimen denotes: cells obtained before transplantation from donor or recipient. CD3+CD4+ and CD3+CD8+ populations were FACS-sorted from unstimulated pre-transplant donor and recipient cells taken from spleen or lymph nodes. The sequences come from unstimulated CD4+ T cells sorted from spleen or lymph node cells, collected before transplant. The sequence was obtained from a human donor who was the organ donor for an intestinal transplant. Recombination joined TRBV18 with TRBJ2-7, with TRBD1 identical over 7 junction bases. Here is the DNA: TGTGCCAGCTCACCGAGGGGGCGCGACTACGAGCAGTACTTC. This gives the protein CASSPRGRDYEQYF.